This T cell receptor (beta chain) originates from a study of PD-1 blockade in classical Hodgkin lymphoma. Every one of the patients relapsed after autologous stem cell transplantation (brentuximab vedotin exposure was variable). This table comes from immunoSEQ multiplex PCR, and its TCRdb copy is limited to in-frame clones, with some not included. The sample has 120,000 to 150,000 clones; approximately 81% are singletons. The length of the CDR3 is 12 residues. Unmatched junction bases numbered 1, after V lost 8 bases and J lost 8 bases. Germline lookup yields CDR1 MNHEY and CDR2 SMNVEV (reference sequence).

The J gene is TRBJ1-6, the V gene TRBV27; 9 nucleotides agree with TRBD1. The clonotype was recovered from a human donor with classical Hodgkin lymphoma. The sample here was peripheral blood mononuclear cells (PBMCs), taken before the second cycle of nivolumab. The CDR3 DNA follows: TGTGCCAGCTGGGACAGGGATTCACCCCTCCACTTT. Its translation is CASWDRDSPLHF.